A single sample is the source of the 6 T cell receptor beta chains below, sequenced in a study of T cells in Graves' hyperthyroidism and ophthalmopathy. TCR beta CDR3 regions were amplified from RNA. HTBI primers drove first-round RT-PCR of the TCR CDR3. TCRdb recomputed calls from the multiplex PCR reads with MiXCR, one row per CDR3 protein. The sample lists under 350,000 distinct CDR3 sequences; 13% were seen once. The sequencing input was blood. The receptor source for this set is a woman in her 30s with Graves' hyperthyroidism that later progressed to Graves' ophthalmopathy.

V and J are TRBV28 and TRBJ2-5; TRBD2 matches at 7 bases. Germline V gene lookup returns CDR1 MDHEN and CDR2 SYDVKM. The CDR3 covers 17 residues. With 7 bases clipped from V and 0 bases from J, the junction kept 14 bases outside the gene matches. CDR3 bases: TGTGCCAGCACCCCCTGGCGGGGAGGGCCTAACCAAGAGACCCAGTACTTC. It codes for CASTPWRGGPNQETQYF.

This clonotype was detected many times. V usage is TRBV13 and J usage is TRBJ1-4, with TRBD1 as a possible D gene (5 bases). The CDR3 runs 14 residues. V lost 5 bases and J lost 3, with 10 bases in between. Germline V gene data show CDR1 as PRHDT and CDR2 as FYEKMQ (reference sequence). The CDR3 bases are TGTGCCAGCAGCACCCAGGGATCTAATGAAAAACTGTTTTTT. Amino acid sequence: CASSTQGSNEKLFF.

The chain couples TRBV6-6 to TRBJ2-5, with D maybe TRBD2 (6 bases). From germline, CDR1 is MNHNY and CDR2 SVGAGI (reference sequence). V lost 2 bases, J lost 4 bases, and 17 bases lay in between. The CDR3 length is 16 residues. The CDR3 nucleotides are TGTGCCAGCAGTTACCCCGGGCCGCGGGGAGTAGAGACCCAGTACTTC. Its translation: CASSYPGPRGVETQYF.

This clonotype was detected ten times or more. This chain's CDR3 is CASSPTAFLLSYEQYF. The CDR3 coding sequence is TGTGCCAGCAGCCCCACGGCTTTCCTACTTTCCTACGAGCAGTACTTC. The chain is built from TRBV3-1 and TRBJ2-7, with unresolved D. Germline CDR1 reads LGHDT; CDR2 reads YNNKEL (reference sequence). The CDR3 extends over 16 amino acids. With 4 bases removed from V and 1 base from J, the gap between germline ends came to 17 bases.

Comment on this clonotype: Given a much more abundant clone one base away, this may be a read error. The chain carries TRBV20-1 and TRBJ2-3, with a possible D match to TRBD2 (5 bases). Germline V lookup: CDR1 DFQATT, CDR2 SNEGSKA (reference sequence). The CDR3 runs to 13 residues. With 3 bases removed from V and 1 base from J, the gap between germline ends came to 8 bases. The CDR3 DNA follows: TGCAGTGCTAGCGGGATGTGCACAGATACGCAGTATTTT. Its translation: CSASGMCTDTQYF.

In its sample, this clonotype was seen a few times. The gene calls are TRBV6-2 or TRBV6-3 and TRBJ1-2; 9 bases fit TRBD1. CDR1 MNHEY and CDR2 SVGEGT come from the germline V gene. The V gene end was trimmed by 7 bases and the J gene end by 5 bases; junction bases not matched to a gene: 8. The CDR3 has 14 amino acids. The CDR3 bases are TGTGCCAGCACCGACTCCGGGACAGGGTATGGCTACACCTTC. It encodes CASTDSGTGYGYTF.